Sequencing of this T cell receptor (beta chain) was carried out in a study of technical replicates of blood from a few donors. Assay used: immunoSEQ multiplex PCR; TCRdb lists only in-frame clones, some missing. Among around 68,000 clones, 95% to 97% were seen once, and the ten largest hold roughly 0.3%. Germline V CDR1 and CDR2: SGHTA, FQGNSA. The CDR3 sequence is 15 residues long. J gave up 0 bases and V 5 bases, and 4 bases lay outside the gene matches. The sample comprised T cells isolated from PBMCs. The source is a human donor in good health. The rearrangement uses TRBV7-2 and TRBJ1-5, with TRBD1 matching 7 bases. The CDR3 loop is CASSPGTVSNQPQHF. The CDR3 DNA reads TGTGCCAGCAGCCCCGGGACAGTTAGCAATCAGCCCCAGCATTTT.